The clone carrying this T cell receptor (beta chain) turned up a few times. No antigen is known for it. This sample was included in a study of post-analysis software for immune sequencing data. General study findings and limits: The study found TRBV5-6, TRBV5-1 and TRBV20-1 among about five TRBV segments more frequent in patients than controls.

Built from TCR beta cDNA, the libraries had unique molecular identifiers in them. TCRdb itself ran the PCR reads through MiXCR, one entry per CDR3 protein. The table has 170,000 or so distinct CDR3 sequences, over 25% seen once. The ends were cut back, 5 bases at V and 4 bases at J, with 14 bases in the middle. The CDR3 spans 14 residues. Per germline, CDR1 MDHEN and CDR2 SYDVKM. The clonotype comes from a girl between 5 and 17 years old with multiple sclerosis. The chain employs TRBV28 and TRBJ1-1; D gene ambiguous. The sequencing input was blood. The CDR3 here is CASSAQQLGTEAFF. CDR3 nucleotide sequence: TGTGCCAGCAGTGCACAACAACTAGGCACTGAAGCTTTCTTT.